The rows below give T cell receptor beta chains drawn from one sample of a study of technical replicates of blood from several donors. The table came from immunoSEQ multiplex PCR; TCRdb's copy has only in-frame clones and leaves some out. The data show 13,000 to 15,000 clones, 80% to 85% seen once. Sequenced material: PBMCs. The receptors derive from a human donor in good health. CDR3s include the opening cysteine and the closing phenylalanine or tryptophan. A D gene is named only where the DNA matches it firmly. A row's size may be missing; if present it is once, few, many or a size class.

>TRBJ1-4|-|-|TRBV7-9
TGTGCCAGCAGCTTCCCGGGAGGGGGGGCTGAAAAACTGTTTTTT
CASSFPGGGAEKLFF
>TRBJ2-3|TRBD2|-|TRBV28
TGTGCCAGCAGTTTAGGGACTAGCGGGAGTCCAGATACGCAGTATTTT
CASSLGTSGSPDTQYF
>TRBJ2-1|TRBD2|-|TRBV11-2
TGTGCCAGCAGCTTATTGGGCGGGAGGGTCCTCAATGAGCAGTTCTTC
CASSLLGGRVLNEQFF
>TRBJ1-3|-|-|TRBV15
TGTGCCACCAGCAGAGATGGGGGGGCTGGAAACACCATATATTTT
CATSRDGGAGNTIYF
>TRBJ1-2|-|-|TRBV5-6
TGTGCCAGCAACCGACAGGATAACTATGGCTACACCTTC
CASNRQDNYGYTF
>TRBJ2-3|TRBD2|-|TRBV19
TGTGCCAGTAGTACTGGGACTAGCGGGAGTGTCACAGATACGCAGTATTTT
CASSTGTSGSVTDTQYF
>TRBJ1-1|TRBD1|-|TRBV7-9
TGTGCCAGCAGCCCCCGGACAGGGAACACTGAAGCTTTCTTT
CASSPRTGNTEAFF
>TRBJ2-5|-|once|TRBV9
TGTGCCAGCAGCCCTCGGGGGTTAACGGAGACCCAGTACTTC
CASSPRGLTETQYF
>TRBJ2-7|-|-|TRBV11-1
TGTGCCAGCAGCGCCGCCCCTAGGCCCGAGCAGTACTTC
CASSAAPRPEQYF
>TRBJ2-7|TRBD1|-|TRBV10-3
TGTGCCATCAGTGAGAGGCAGGGGGACGAGCAGTACTTC
CAISERQGDEQYF
>TRBJ2-4|TRBD2|-|TRBV30
TGTGCCTGGAGTGGACTAGCGGGAGCCAAAAACATTCAGTACTTC
CAWSGLAGAKNIQYF
>TRBJ2-5|TRBD2|once|TRBV5-1
TGCGCCAGCAGCTTAATAGCGGGAGACGAGACCCAGTACTTC
CASSLIAGDETQYF
>TRBJ2-3|TRBD2|-|TRBV6-5
TGTGCCAGCAGCCAGGGACTAGCGGGACTAGATACGCAGTATTTT
CASSQGLAGLDTQYF
>TRBJ2-7|TRBD2|-|TRBV11-2
TGTGCCAGCAGCTTAGAAGCGGGAGGCCCTGTGGGAGAGCAGTACTTC
CASSLEAGGPVGEQYF
>TRBJ2-1|TRBD2|-|TRBV7-8
TGTGCCAGCAGCTTGAACCTGGGCGGGAGGGCGGATGAGCAGTTCTTC
CASSLNLGGRADEQFF
>TRBJ1-4|-|-|TRBV4-1
TGCGCCAGCAGCCAAGATCAGGCTTTTGAAAAACTGTTTTTT
CASSQDQAFEKLFF
>TRBJ2-3|TRBD1|-|TRBV5-1
TGCGCCAGCAGCCCGGACAGGGGTGGAGATACGCAGTATTTT
CASSPDRGGDTQYF
>TRBJ2-5|TRBD1|-|TRBV27
TGTGCCAGCAAAGAACAGGGGGCCTATCAAGAGACCCAGTACTTC
CASKEQGAYQETQYF
>TRBJ2-2|TRBD2|-|TRBV30
TGTGCCTGGAACGCCGGGACTAGCGGGATGGTCGGCACCGGGGAGCTGTTTTTT
CAWNAGTSGMVGTGELFF
>TRBJ1-5|TRBD1|-|TRBV5-8
TGTGCCAGCAGCCGATCTGACAGGGGCAATCAGCCCCAGCATTTT
CASSRSDRGNQPQHF
>TRBJ2-1|TRBD2|-|TRBV28
TGTGCCAGCAGTTTTAGGGGACTATCAGGAGATGAGCAGTTCTTC
CASSFRGLSGDEQFF
>TRBJ2-2|-|-|TRBV27
TGTGCCAGCAGTTTAGTGGGGGCGGGGGCCCTGTTTTTT
CASSLVGAGALFF
>TRBJ2-1|-|-|TRBV9
TGTGCCAGCAGCGAGACGGGAGAACGCTACAATGAGCAGTTCTTC
CASSETGERYNEQFF
>TRBJ2-7|-|-|TRBV6-1
TGTGCCAGCCTACTCGGCGAGCAGTACTTC
CASLLGEQYF
>TRBJ2-3|-|-|TRBV7-8
TGTGCCAGCAGCCTAGCCAGGGTTGGAGATACGCAGTATTTT
CASSLARVGDTQYF
>TRBJ1-1|-|few|TRBV21-1
TGTGCCAGCAGGTACAGGGGGCGAGGCACTGAAGCTTTCTTT
CASRYRGRGTEAFF
>TRBJ2-1|TRBD2|-|TRBV6-4
TGTGCCAGCAGCCCAGGACTAGCGGGAAACAATGAGCAGTTCTTC
CASSPGLAGNNEQFF
>TRBJ1-2|-|-|TRBV5-4
TGTGCCAGCAGCCGGGGGGAGGGTGGCTACACCTTC
CASSRGEGGYTF
>TRBJ2-3|-|-|TRBV6-1
TGTGCCACCTCCTCTCCTAGCACAGATACGCAGTATTTT
CATSSPSTDTQYF
>TRBJ2-1|-|-|TRBV6-1
TGTGCCAGCAGTGAAGTGCAGGGCTCCTACAATGAGCAGTTCTTC
CASSEVQGSYNEQFF
>TRBJ2-1|TRBD2|-|TRBV5-1
TGCGCCAGCAGCTTGGCTTCGCGGGAGTACAATGAGCAGTTCTTC
CASSLASREYNEQFF
>TRBJ2-7|TRBD1|-|TRBV29-1
TGCAGCGTTGGGACAGGCGAACAGGAGCAGTACTTC
CSVGTGEQEQYF
>TRBJ1-1|TRBD1|few|TRBV5-1
TGCGCCAGCAGCGGGACAGGACGCTCTGAAGCTTTCTTT
CASSGTGRSEAFF
>TRBJ1-3|-|once|TRBV29-1
TGCAGCGTCGTCGACAGGAGCTCTGGAAACACCATATATTTT
CSVVDRSSGNTIYF
>TRBJ1-2|TRBD1|-|TRBV6-1
TGTGCCAGCAGTGGGTTAGGACAGGGGACGTTAGTCTATGGCTACACCTTC
CASSGLGQGTLVYGYTF
>TRBJ2-1|-|few|TRBV4-1
TGCGCCAGCAGCCAAGAAATCCGCAGGGACAATGAGCAGTTCTTC
CASSQEIRRDNEQFF
>TRBJ2-5|TRBD1|-|TRBV28
TGTGCCAGCACCACCGGGACAGGGTCAGAGACCCAGTACTTC
CASTTGTGSETQYF
>TRBJ2-7|-|-|TRBV10-2
TGCGCCAGCAGCCCGGGGGGCGGGAACGAGCAGTACTTC
CASSPGGGNEQYF
>TRBJ2-1|TRBD2|once|TRBV10-3
TGTGCCATCAGTGGCGCTGGACTAGCGGTTAGCTCCTACAATGAGCAGTTCTTC
CAISGAGLAVSSYNEQFF
>TRBJ2-5|TRBD1|-|TRBV2
TGTGCCAGCAGTGAACGGGGACAGGGAATGGAGACCCAGTACTTC
CASSERGQGMETQYF
>TRBJ1-2|TRBD1|once|TRBV6-1
TGTGCCAGCAGTGAGACAGGGAAAGATGGCTACACCTTC
CASSETGKDGYTF
>TRBJ2-1|-|-|TRBV5-1
TGCGCCAGCAGCTTGGACTTTAGCGCATACAATGAGCAGTTCTTC
CASSLDFSAYNEQFF
>TRBJ2-5|TRBD2|-|TRBV9
TGTGCCAGCAGCCCCCCTCTAGCGGGAGTGGCAGAGACCCAGTACTTC
CASSPPLAGVAETQYF
>TRBJ2-7|TRBD2|-|TRBV6-5
TGTGCCAGCAGTTACGCCCTAGCGGGACCCTACGAGCAGTACTTC
CASSYALAGPYEQYF
>TRBJ1-4|-|-|TRBV7-9
TGTGCCAGCAGCTTACGGGACATGGGTAATGAAAAACTGTTTTTT
CASSLRDMGNEKLFF
>TRBJ1-2|TRBD1|-|TRBV13
TGTGCCAGCAGCGGACAGGTTTTGCTAGAGGGCTACACCTTC
CASSGQVLLEGYTF
>TRBJ2-1|TRBD2|-|TRBV14
TGTGCCAGCAGCCCCTCCTATAGCGGGAGAGGCTACAATGAGCAGTTCTTC
CASSPSYSGRGYNEQFF
>TRBJ1-5|TRBD1|-|TRBV6-5
TGTGCCAGCAGTTCGAGGACAGGGCTGACCCATTTT
CASSSRTGLTHF
>TRBJ2-2|TRBD2|-|TRBV27
TGTGCCAGCAGTTTAGGTAGCGGGAGGGCCGGAGGCACCGGGGAGCTGTTTTTT
CASSLGSGRAGGTGELFF
>TRBJ1-3|TRBD1|-|TRBV30
TGTGCCTTACCTGGCGGGACAGGGACTTTTGGTGCAAGAGGAAACACCATATATTTT
CALPGGTGTFGARGNTIYF
>TRBJ1-2|TRBD1|once|TRBV5-5
TGTGCCAGCAGCTTAGACAGGGATGGTGGCTATGGCTACACCTTC
CASSLDRDGGYGYTF
>TRBJ2-2|-|-|TRBV6-1
TGTGCCAGCTCCGGGTGGCAGGGGACGACCGGGGAGCTGTTTTTT
CASSGWQGTTGELFF
>TRBJ1-5|-|-|TRBV6-1
TGTGCCAGCAGTGCCCGGGCGGCAGCATACGCCCAGGGAGGTCAGCCCCAGCATTTT
CASSARAAAYAQGGQPQHF
>TRBJ1-5|TRBD1|few|TRBV2
TGTGCCAGCAGTGAGTCAGGGGGCGAGGGGCCCCAGCATTTT
CASSESGGEGPQHF
>TRBJ1-5|TRBD1|few|TRBV30
TGTGCCTGGAGTGGGGGACAGGGCCATCAGCCCCAGCATTTT
CAWSGGQGHQPQHF
>TRBJ2-7|TRBD1|-|TRBV6-1
TGTGCCAGCAGTAAAGGGGCTGGGACAGGCACCTACGAGCAGTACTTC
CASSKGAGTGTYEQYF
>TRBJ1-2|-|once|TRBV19
TGTGCCAGTAGTATAGGGGACATCCGTGGAGAAATTGACTATGGCTACACCTTC
CASSIGDIRGEIDYGYTF